This entry features one T cell receptor (beta chain) sequence. The time point: peripheral blood 6 weeks after treatment start. Every patient provided from 1 to 8 samples, collected pretreatment and on-treatment. The entry originates in a study of PD-L1 blockade in urothelial cancer. Study overall: A median blood sample held roughly 150,000 T cells and about 89,000 unique TCRs.

CDR1 and CDR2 (germline): SGHTA, FQGNSA. V lost 1 base to trimming and J lost 7 bases; unmatched junction nucleotides: 2. CDR3 length equals 14 residues. Profiled with immunoSEQ multiplex PCR; TCRdb holds only in-frame clones, not every one. Of about 51,000 clones in the sample, 88% were seen once. This rearrangement joins TRBV7-2 to TRBJ1-4; 8 bases fit TRBD1. The sequencing here drew on PBMCs, taken around atezolizumab (anti-PD-L1) treatment. The source is a man aged 55 to 69 with urothelial cancer. The CDR3 here is CASSLDRGAEKLFF. CDR3 DNA: TGTGCCAGCAGCTTAGACAGGGGGGCTGAAAAACTGTTTTTT.